A selection of T cell receptor beta chains follows, all from one sample in a study of cytomegalovirus exposure and HLA in healthy donors. Only in-frame clones appear in the TCRdb table, and some are missing; sequencing was by immunoSEQ multiplex PCR. The sample contains about 120,000 clones, roughly 75% of which appear only once. Sequenced input: PBMCs. The source is a man aged 25 to 45 in good health and CMV-seropositive. CDR3s include the opening cysteine and the closing phenylalanine or tryptophan. D genes are given only for firm matches. Size tells how often a clone was seen (once, few, many) or the class of an expanded clone, and some rows leave it out.

J gene,V gene,clone size,D gene,CDR3 DNA,CDR3 protein
TRBJ1-5,TRBV30,few,-,TGTGCCTGGAGTGTAGGGGGTCAGCCCCAGCATTTT,CAWSVGGQPQHF
TRBJ2-1,TRBV5-1,few,-,TGCGCCAGCAGCCTTGGGGCAGACTACAATGAGCAGTTCTTC,CASSLGADYNEQFF
TRBJ2-1,TRBV7-2,-,TRBD2,TGTGCCAGCAGCCCCCCATGGGCGGGAGGGTATGAGCAGTTCTTC,CASSPPWAGGYEQFF
TRBJ2-1,TRBV13,-,TRBD2,TGTGCCAGCAGCTTATACCCTCGCGGGAGGGTCCACAATGAGCAGTTCTTC,CASSLYPRGRVHNEQFF
TRBJ2-3,TRBV27,once,-,TGTGCCAGCAGTCCCCGGGCCGGAGGGGATACGCAGTATTTT,CASSPRAGGDTQYF
TRBJ2-1,TRBV10-1,-,TRBD2,TGCGCCAGCAGTGAGACAAGACTAGCGGGAGGAAGTGATGAGCAGTTCTTC,CASSETRLAGGSDEQFF
TRBJ2-7,TRBV6-5,-,TRBD2,TGTGCCAGCAGAAGGCTAGCGGACTACGAGCAGTACTTC,CASRRLADYEQYF
TRBJ1-4,TRBV21-1,few,-,TGTGCCAGCAGCAAAACAGGGGGCCCCGATGAAAAACTGTTTTTT,CASSKTGGPDEKLFF
TRBJ2-3,TRBV7-6,-,TRBD2,TGTGCCAGCAGCCCGGCGGGGGTCACAGATACGCAGTATTTT,CASSPAGVTDTQYF
TRBJ2-1,TRBV10-1,-,TRBD2,TGCGCCAGCAGTGACGAACTAGCGGGAATCGCAAATGAGCAGTTCTTC,CASSDELAGIANEQFF